This TCR beta chain emerged from a study of shared clonotypes between healthy human individuals. Study details: Samples came from two female and a few male donors aged 18 to 49. Donors had three CD4 naive, three CD4 memory, two CD8 naive and one CD8 memory plate apiece. Points from the study as a whole: Generally, naive subsets (rather than memory subsets) showed larger estimated richness.

Sequencing was performed with immunoSEQ multiplex PCR; in TCRdb, only in-frame clones are kept and a portion is missing. The sample has hundreds of thousands of clones; about 91% are singletons. In this sample, this clone turned up a few times. Its specificity is unknown. It was CD45RO-negative cells, positively selected for CCR7, that made up naive CD8 cells, with terminally differentiated effector memory CD45RA+ cells excluded. All the donors were Caucasian adults who lived in Nashville, Tennessee. Germline lookup yields CDR1 MDHEN and CDR2 SYDVKM. V was pared by 2 bases and J by 5 bases, with 2 bases of the junction left unmatched. This CDR3 contains 14 residues.

Sequencing used naive CD8+ T cells sorted from blood. The chain carries TRBV28 and TRBJ2-1; 8 bases are a match to TRBD2. This sequence originates from a man younger than 45 in good health. In DNA, the CDR3 is TGTGCCAGCAGTTTACAACTAGCGGACAATGAGCAGTTCTTC. Its translation: CASSLQLADNEQFF.